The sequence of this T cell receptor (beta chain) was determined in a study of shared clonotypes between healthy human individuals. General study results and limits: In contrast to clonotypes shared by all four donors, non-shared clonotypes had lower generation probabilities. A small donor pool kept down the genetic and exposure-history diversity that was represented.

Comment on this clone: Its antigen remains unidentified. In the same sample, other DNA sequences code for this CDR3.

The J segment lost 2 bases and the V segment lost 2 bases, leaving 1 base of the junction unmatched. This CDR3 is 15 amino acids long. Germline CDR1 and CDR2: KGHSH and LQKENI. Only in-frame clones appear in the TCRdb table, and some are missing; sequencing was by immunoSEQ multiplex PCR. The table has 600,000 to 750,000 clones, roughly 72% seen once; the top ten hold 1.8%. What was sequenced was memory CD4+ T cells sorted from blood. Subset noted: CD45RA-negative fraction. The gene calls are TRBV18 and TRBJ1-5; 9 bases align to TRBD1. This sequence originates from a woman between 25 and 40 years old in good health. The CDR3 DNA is TGTGCCAGCTCACCAAGGACAGGGGGCAATCAGCCCCAGCATTTT. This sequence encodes CASSPRTGGNQPQHF.